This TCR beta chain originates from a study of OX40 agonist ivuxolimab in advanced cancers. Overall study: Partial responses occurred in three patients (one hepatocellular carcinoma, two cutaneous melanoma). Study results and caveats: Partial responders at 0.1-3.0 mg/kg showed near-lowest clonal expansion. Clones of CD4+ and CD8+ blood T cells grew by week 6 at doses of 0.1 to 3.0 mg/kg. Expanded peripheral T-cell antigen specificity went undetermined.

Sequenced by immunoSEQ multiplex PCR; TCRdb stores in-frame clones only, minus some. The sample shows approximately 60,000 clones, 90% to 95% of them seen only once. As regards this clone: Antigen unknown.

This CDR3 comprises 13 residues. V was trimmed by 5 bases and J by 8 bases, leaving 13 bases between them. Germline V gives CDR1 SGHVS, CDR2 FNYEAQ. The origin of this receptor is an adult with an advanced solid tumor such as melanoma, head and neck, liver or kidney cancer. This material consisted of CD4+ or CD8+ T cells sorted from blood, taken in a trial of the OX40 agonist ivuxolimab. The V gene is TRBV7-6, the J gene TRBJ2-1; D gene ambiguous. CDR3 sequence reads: CASSPSLPDEQFF. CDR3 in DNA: TGTGCCAGCAGCCCCTCTCTCCCGGATGAGCAGTTCTTC. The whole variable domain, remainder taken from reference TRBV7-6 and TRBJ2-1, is GAGVSQSPRYKVTKRGQDVALRCDPISGHVSLYWYRQALGQGPEFLTYFNYEAQQDKSGLPNDRFSAERPEGSISTLTIQRTEQRDSAMYRCASSPSLPDEQFFGPGTRLTVL.